Here is one TCR beta chain with its context. The target of this receptor is not known. No quality values exist for individual bases; no much larger clone is one base distant. The sample belongs to a study of T cell responses to AZD1222 COVID-19 vaccine (dated by TCRdb to the early 2020s). With respect to the entire study: A total of 233 trial participants underwent TCR sequencing, of whom 200 to 220 received two doses of AZD1222 and about 25 received two doses of the MenACWY control vaccine. Trial participants were enrolled by age into subgroups of 18-55, 56-69 and 70-plus years, and around 150, 29 and 61 TCR-sequenced participants, respectively, were included in these subgroups. General conclusions and limits of the study: The vaccine-associated CD4 TCRs covered the entire spike protein, and the dominant responses fell in regions 160-218 and 743-854. Because no day 14 peak-response samples were available, repertoires were characterized only after the peak T cell response. In the small 56-69-year group, the increase in depth fell short of significance, most likely because of low power. Reportedly, almost half of the unique spike-specific TCRs recognized epitopes lying outside the regions that are mutated in the B.1.351 and B.1.1.7 variants. Conclusions about previously exposed vaccinees are limited because only six or seven AZD1222 recipients were SARS-CoV-2 seropositive at baseline. After two AZD1222 doses, both the breadth and the depth of spike-specific TCRs were significantly higher than at day 0 and than in MenACWY recipients. Participants were mostly white British, with more females than males. The authors suggested clonal diversity may have been underestimated.

This sample's time point label indicates: about 28 days (+/-7) after the second vaccine dose. AZD1222 recipients given second doses at about 4 weeks or at about 12 weeks were pooled, since spike-specific TCR depth and breadth were not found to differ between the two schedules. The vaccinee samples were drawn from two UK trials, COV001 and COV002, one of which was a single-blind randomized controlled phase 2/3 trial testing AZD1222 (ChAdOx1 nCoV-19) in healthy adults. For TCRbeta chain sequencing, PBMC samples from trial participants were taken at day 0 and at day 28 after the second dose. The CDR3 regions of human TCRbeta chains were analyzed by immunosequencing. In the authors' own workflow: TCRs in the repertoires were matched against a reference library of SARS-CoV-2-specific TCRs that had been generated with the MIRA antigen-specificity platform. Breadth was defined as the fraction of unique TCRs that were SARS-CoV-2-associated, and depth was defined as the fraction of total T cells that were SARS-CoV-2-associated. Using the MIRA data, each spike-specific TCR was assigned both to the spike region to which the TCR was reactive and to a CD4 or CD8 class. Log10-transformed breadth and depth values were compared by one-way ANOVA with Sidak's multiple comparisons tests. TCRdb took over this immuneACCESS table, retaining in-frame rearrangements with V and J assigned. Such tables are incomplete; in checked studies, under half of the missing clones stem from an unresolved V gene, and the remainder is unexplained. From that table come the V and J calls and clone size; the DNA was used to work out D and trimming. This sample comprises around 130,000 clones, roughly nine tenths of them detected only once. The top ten hold 8% to 10% of the sample.

The CDR3 spans 14 residues, from the cysteine through the phenylalanine. Only the CDR3 part of the read is kept: 42 bases, read in frame from the first base. V gives up 1 base and J gives up 10 bases, and the segment between their germline ends measures 14 bases. The CDR1 and CDR2 encoded by the germline V gene are MGHDK and SYGVNS. This TCR was sampled from an adult who received the AZD1222 COVID-19 vaccine. This chain is built from TRBV25-1 and TRBJ2-1; TRBD2 is a weak D gene call, 6 bases matching. The material sequenced was peripheral blood, taken 28 days after the second AZD1222 dose. The DNA is TGTGCCAGCAGTGAATTCGCGGGAAGGCGGGAGCAGTTCTTC. This yields the protein CASSEFAGRREQFF.